Presented here are 25 T cell receptor beta chains from one specimen sequenced in a study of blood T cell repertoires in COVID-19. Method: immunoSEQ multiplex PCR; TCRdb's copy keeps in-frame clones and lacks some. The repertoire holds under 150,000 clones, with approximately 84% as singletons. Sequencing was carried out using peripheral blood. These receptors all come from a woman in her fifties or sixties with acute or convalescent COVID-19.

V gene TRBV24-1 combines with J gene TRBJ1-2; D is uncertain. The germline V gene has CDR1 KGHDR and CDR2 SFDVKD. CDR3 length: 15 amino acids. V was clipped by 4 bases and J by 8 bases, with 19 bases between them. The CDR3 sequence is CATSDPIGGPGGYTF. In DNA form, the CDR3 reads TGTGCCACCAGTGACCCTATAGGAGGCCCGGGCGGCTACACCTTC.

This clone came up once. The chain carries TRBV19 and TRBJ2-7; TRBD2 aligns across 14 bases. The ends lost 4 bases at V and 3 bases at J; junction bases unmatched: 2. The CDR3 loop spans 15 amino acids. Germline V gene data show CDR1 as LNHDA and CDR2 as SQIVND (reference sequence). The CDR3 here is CASSTGTSGSYEQYF. The CDR3 DNA sequence: TGTGCCAGTAGTACCGGGACTAGCGGGAGCTACGAGCAGTACTTC.

This chain connects TRBV19 to TRBJ1-5, with D perhaps matching TRBD1 (6 bases). CDR3 length: 15 amino acids. Germline values: CDR1 LNHDA, CDR2 SQIVND (reference sequence). The V and J ends lost 3 bases and 8 bases respectively, with 17 bases between them. CDR3 sequence: CASSIRSRDKEPQHF. CDR3 nucleotides: TGTGCCAGTAGTATCCGGTCCAGGGACAAGGAGCCCCAGCATTTT. Combining the CDR3 with reference TRBV19 and TRBJ1-5 gives the whole variable domain DGGITQSPKYLFRKEGQNVTLSCEQNLNHDAMYWYRQDPGQGLRLIYYSQIVNDFQKGDIAEGYSVSREKKESFPLTVTSAQKNPTAFYLCASSIRSRDKEPQHFGDGTRLSIL.

DNA of the CDR3: TGCGCCAGCAGCCACACGGGACAGCTAAACACTGAAGCTTTCTTT. Amino acid sequence: CASSHTGQLNTEAFF. The V call is TRBV4-1, the J call TRBJ1-1; TRBD1 agrees at 7 bases. Trimming took 3 bases from V and 2 from J; bases not matched to a gene: 6. CDR3 size: 15 residues. Germline V CDR1 and CDR2: MGHRA, YSYEKL.

With regard to this clone: An end of the junction does not agree with germline; a read error may underlie this. This chain links TRBV28 with TRBJ2-7, with 9 nucleotides matching TRBD2. Germline CDR1 reads MDHEN; CDR2 reads SYDVKM. The CDR3 extends over 14 amino acids. The CDR3 reads CASNVGTSSSEQYF. CDR3 nucleotides: TGTGCCAGCAACGTTGGGACTAGCTCCTCCGAGCAGTACTTC.

V and J are TRBV11-1 and TRBJ2-7; TRBD2 might be the D (6 bases). From germline, CDR1 is SGHAT and CDR2 FQDESV (reference sequence). This CDR3 comprises 13 residues. V was cut by 2 bases and J by 5 bases, with 10 bases left in between. CDR3 residues: CASSLSRENEQYF. The CDR3 DNA follows: TGTGCCAGCAGCTTAAGTCGGGAGAACGAGCAGTACTTC.

The rearrangement links TRBV28 to TRBJ1-5, with TRBD1 as a possible D gene (5 bases). Germline lookup yields CDR1 MDHEN and CDR2 SYDVKM. There are 15 residues in the CDR3. The germline V and J ends were trimmed by 3 bases and 6 bases, with 15 bases remaining between them. CDR3 loop: CASSLLGPGGQPQHF. As DNA, the CDR3 is TGTGCCAGCAGTTTGTTGGGACCGGGGGGTCAGCCCCAGCATTTT.

Regarding this clone: Distinct nucleotide sequences in the sample also encode this CDR3. The chain links TRBV15 to TRBJ2-7, with D tentatively TRBD2 (6 bases). Germline V lookup: CDR1 LNHNV, CDR2 YYDKDF (reference sequence). The CDR3 has 15 residues. Trimming shortened V by 0 bases and J by 1 base, and 10 bases separated the two germline ends. CDR3 sequence reads: CATSREEGWSYEQYF. The CDR3 nucleotides read TGTGCCACCAGCAGAGAGGAGGGTTGGTCCTACGAGCAGTACTTC.

This clone was detected only a few times. This chain connects TRBV20-1 to TRBJ2-1; 8 bases are shared with TRBD2. Trimming took 3 bases from V and 5 from J; bases not matched to a gene: 9. The CDR3 loop spans 15 amino acids. The germline CDR1 and CDR2 sequences are DFQATT and SNEGSKA (reference sequence). The CDR3 region has the DNA TGCAGTGCTAGTGGGGGACTAGACCCCGACAATGAGCAGTTCTTC. This gives the protein CSASGGLDPDNEQFF.

The V and J genes are TRBV9 and TRBJ2-7; D unresolved. Germline V gene sequence: CDR1 SGDLS, CDR2 YYNGEE. CDR3 length: 13 residues. V lost 1 base and J lost 6, with 11 bases in between. CDR3: CASSVILSGEQYF. The CDR3 region has the DNA TGTGCCAGCAGCGTAATCCTGAGTGGCGAGCAGTACTTC.

This clone was observed at least ten times. The rearrangement links TRBV15 to TRBJ1-6; tentatively, D is TRBD1 (5 bases). Germline values: CDR1 LNHNV, CDR2 YYDKDF (reference sequence). Between the trimmed V and J ends, which lost 2 bases and 12 bases, there was a span of 5 bases. CDR3 size: 11 residues. CDR3 in amino acids: CATSRTGPLHF. CDR3 nucleotides: TGTGCCACCAGCAGAACAGGACCCCTCCACTTT.

In this sample, this clone turned up a few times. J is TRBJ1-3 and V is TRBV18; 10 nucleotides line up with TRBD1. CDR3 length equals 15 residues. Trimming removed 6 bases from V and 0 bases from J; junction bases left unmatched: 2. In germline, CDR1 is KGHSH, CDR2 LQKENI. The CDR3 spells CASSGTGASGNTIYF. The CDR3 nucleotides read TGTGCCAGCTCCGGGACAGGGGCCTCTGGAAACACCATATATTTT.

J is TRBJ2-2 and V is TRBV2; the D is unclear. The CDR3 runs 15 residues. Germline CDR1 SNHLY, CDR2 FYNNEI. The V end was cut by 3 bases, the J end by 4 bases, with 12 bases between. CDR3 region: CASSEIRSSTGELFF. CDR3 DNA: TGTGCCAGCAGTGAGATACGGTCGTCCACCGGGGAGCTGTTTTTT. The whole variable domain, filled in from reference TRBV2 and TRBJ2-2, reads EPEVTQTPSHQVTQMGQEVILRCVPISNHLYFYWYRQILGQKVEFLVSFYNNEISEKSEIFDDQFSVERPDGSNFTLKIRSTKLEDSAMYFCASSEIRSSTGELFFGEGSRLTVL.

The V and J genes are TRBV24-1 and TRBJ1-5; D ambiguous. V gave up 4 bases and J gave up 6 bases, with 18 bases separating them. CDR3 length: 16 residues. Per the germline V gene, CDR1 is KGHDR and CDR2 is SFDVKD. CDR3 DNA: TGTGCCACCAGTGACCGGAAACAAGAATGGGCTCAGCCCCAGCATTTT. It is translated as CATSDRKQEWAQPQHF.

The J gene is TRBJ1-6, the V gene TRBV27; 7 positions match TRBD1. The CDR3 totals 16 residues. With V trimmed by 0 bases and J by 9 bases, 8 bases remained unmatched. Looked up from germline, CDR1 is MNHEY and CDR2 is SMNVEV (reference sequence). The CDR3 reads CASSLSILGGTSPLHF. The CDR3 DNA reads as TGTGCCAGCAGTTTATCGATTTTAGGGGGCACTTCACCCCTCCACTTT.

The V and J genes are TRBV30 and TRBJ1-1; perhaps TRBD1 as D (5 bases). Trimming took off 7 bases at V and 4 bases at J, with 13 bases between the two ends. Germline V gene lookup returns CDR1 GTSNPN and CDR2 SVGIG (reference sequence). The CDR3 runs to 12 residues. The chain's CDR3 is CALGRPGTEAFF. Written as DNA, the CDR3 is TGTGCCTTGGGACGGCCGGGCACTGAAGCTTTCTTT. Variable domain in full (rest from reference TRBV30 and TRBJ1-1): SQTIHQWPATLVQPVGSPLSLECTVEGTSNPNLYWYRQAAGRGLQLLFYSVGIGQISSEVPQNLSASRPQDRQFILSSKKLLLSDSGFYLCALGRPGTEAFFGQGTRLTVV.

The rearrangement links TRBV6-1 to TRBJ1-5, with D perhaps TRBD1 (5 bases). There are 15 residues in the CDR3. The germline V gene has CDR1 MNHNS and CDR2 SASEGT. The germline V and J ends were trimmed by 5 bases and 4 bases, with 15 bases remaining between them. Written as DNA, the CDR3 is TGTGCCAGCAGTTCCCTTGGCGGGGCGAATCAGCCCCAGCATTTT. As protein: CASSSLGGANQPQHF.

To note about this clone: This sample includes further DNA sequences coding for the same CDR3. CDR3 nucleotide sequence: TGTGCCAGCAGTTTATTAGAATCCTACAATGAGCAGTTCTTC. Protein sequence: CASSLLESYNEQFF. The chain combines TRBV28 with TRBJ2-1; D remains unclear. Germline V lookup: CDR1 MDHEN, CDR2 SYDVKM. The CDR3 covers 14 residues. The V end was cut by 1 base, the J end by 1 base, with 5 bases between.

The chain carries TRBV7-3 and TRBJ2-1; possibly TRBD2 for D (5 bases). Trimming took off 4 bases at V and 9 bases at J, with 16 bases between the two ends. The CDR3 spans 14 residues. Germline CDR1 and CDR2: SGHTA and FQGTGA. Here the CDR3 DNA reads TGTGCCAGCAGCTCCTCAACTAGATCAACTGAGCAGTTCTTC. Translated: CASSSSTRSTEQFF.

This clone has only a few counts. The V gene is TRBV6-5, the J gene TRBJ1-1, with 7 bases aligning to TRBD1. Looked up from germline, CDR1 is MNHEY and CDR2 is SVGAGI. The CDR3 consists of 12 residues. V lost 10 bases, J lost 4 bases, and 6 bases stayed unmatched. The CDR3 is CATNSGGTEAFF. For the CDR3, the DNA is TGTGCCACCAACTCAGGGGGCACTGAAGCTTTCTTT.

This clone was observed a few times. The V and J genes are TRBV19 and TRBJ1-2; possibly TRBD1 for D (6 bases). Germline V gives CDR1 LNHDA, CDR2 SQIVND (reference sequence). V lost 5 bases and J lost 5, with 15 bases in between. The CDR3 extends over 14 amino acids. Here the CDR3 DNA reads TGTGCCAGTAGTCCGGCCCAGGGGCCTTATGGCTACACCTTC. This gives the protein CASSPAQGPYGYTF. The full variable domain, rest sourced from reference TRBV19 and TRBJ1-2, is DGGITQSPKYLFRKEGQNVTLSCEQNLNHDAMYWYRQDPGQGLRLIYYSQIVNDFQKGDIAEGYSVSREKKESFPLTVTSAQKNPTAFYLCASSPAQGPYGYTFGSGTRLTVV.

The chain recombines TRBV28 with TRBJ1-2; the D gene is possibly TRBD1 (6 bases). The germline V gene has CDR1 MDHEN and CDR2 SYDVKM. The CDR3 is 14 residues long. V gave up 3 bases and J gave up 5 bases, with 13 bases separating them. The CDR3 spells CASSFVRGLYGYTF. The CDR3 bases are TGTGCCAGCAGTTTCGTCAGGGGCCTTTATGGCTACACCTTC.

The CDR3, as DNA: TGTGCCACCAGCAAACCTCGACAGAGCTTCAATGAAAAACTGTTTTTT. Its protein is CATSKPRQSFNEKLFF. The genes are TRBV15 and TRBJ1-4; D is perhaps TRBD1 (5 bases). This CDR3 has 16 residues. Germline CDR1 is LNHNV and CDR2 is YYDKDF (reference sequence). V dropped 4 bases and J dropped 5 bases, with 17 bases sitting between them.

The chain is built from TRBV7-6 and TRBJ1-1; tentatively, D is TRBD1 (5 bases). Germline V gene lookup returns CDR1 SGHVS and CDR2 FNYEAQ. The CDR3 runs to 15 residues. Trimming removed 1 base from V and 2 bases from J, with 11 bases in between. CDR3: CASSLGTGLNTEAFF. The CDR3 bases are TGTGCCAGCAGCTTAGGCACAGGCCTTAACACTGAAGCTTTCTTT.

V gene TRBV7-8 combines with J gene TRBJ2-5; TRBD2 aligns across 7 bases. Germline V gene sequence: CDR1 SGHVS, CDR2 FQNEAQ. This CDR3 comprises 14 residues. With 5 bases clipped from V and 5 bases from J, the junction kept 8 bases outside the gene matches. The CDR3 nucleotides are TGTGCCAGCAGCATAGGACTAGTAAGGGAGACCCAGTACTTC. This sequence encodes CASSIGLVRETQYF.